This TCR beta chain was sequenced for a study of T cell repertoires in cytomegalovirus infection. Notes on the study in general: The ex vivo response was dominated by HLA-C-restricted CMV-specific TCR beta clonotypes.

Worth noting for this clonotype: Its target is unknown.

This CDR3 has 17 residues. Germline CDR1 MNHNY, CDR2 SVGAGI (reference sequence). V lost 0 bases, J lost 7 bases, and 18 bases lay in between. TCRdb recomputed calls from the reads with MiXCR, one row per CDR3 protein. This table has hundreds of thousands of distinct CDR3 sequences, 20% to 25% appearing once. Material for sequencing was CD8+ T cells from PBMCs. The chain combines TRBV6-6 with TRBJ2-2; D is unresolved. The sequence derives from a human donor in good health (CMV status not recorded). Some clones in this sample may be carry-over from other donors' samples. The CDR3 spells CASSYSFARRKGGELFF. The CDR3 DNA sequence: TGTGCCAGCAGTTACTCCTTTGCGCGACGGAAGGGCGGGGAGCTGTTTTTT.